This TCR beta chain was recorded in a study of human T cells and chemical hapten exposure (dated by TCRdb to about 2021). For context, the study as a whole: For sensitization, 2% DPC in acetone was applied to a roughly 2 cm by roughly 2 cm area of upper inner arm skin. Throughout the approximately 25-week study period, patients were also given weekly therapeutic DPC doses on the scalp. Patch testing on the upper back used Finn chambers containing 0.01% DPC, with scoring done after 6 days according to International Contact Dermatitis Research Group standards. The patient cohort, mostly female, included alopecia areata with under or over 50% scalp involvement, alopecia totalis and alopecia universalis. The libraries were sequenced as a pool, and the TCR yield per sample differed mostly because of small variations in library volumes within the pool. The study tracked peripheral blood TCR repertoire changes in vivo during primary and secondary sensitization to the hapten diphenylcyclopropenone (DPC) in alopecia patients. Blood was sampled from patients pre-sensitization (week 0) and at 2, 6 and about 24 weeks after DPC sensitization. For TCR sequencing, blood came from approximately 29 alopecia patients at anywhere from one to four time points (pre-sensitization, 2, 6 and 24 weeks). The paper's findings and limits, for the study overall: After repeated subsampling, changes were observed in the strength of the expansion versus patch-test correlation and in the threshold at which the correlation became significant. Alopecia, a presumed autoimmune disease, was present in all patients, so the immune response of the patients might differ from that of healthy individuals. DPC sensitization did not change the number of TCRs with a frequency above 1 in 1000, and there was no evidence of changes in global repertoire structure. A positive correlation was found between the number of PT1 expanded TCRs and patch test score, with significance reached at thresholds 8, 16 and 32 but not 4. Compared with pre-sensitization or healthy control sets, expanded TCRs formed significantly more large CDR3 similarity clusters, which is consistent with antigen-driven responses.

The library came from RACE. The sequencing machine was a NextSeq 500. Library preparation attached unique molecular identifiers to individual cDNA molecules for quantitative, reproducible TCR counting. From each blood RNA sample, both TCR alpha and TCR beta chains were sequenced. Per the source publication's procedure: The median number of TCRs per sample was over 85,000, ranging from about 20,000 to 700,000. V, J and CDR3 annotation of the TCR reads was performed with the Decombinator software suite. Every sample was subsampled to the same number of TCRs (28,000) for the PS versus PT1 abundance plots. Expanded TCRs were defined as absent before sensitization and observed at least eight times at the 2-week time point. TCRdb ran its own pipeline on the public reads, namely fastp trimming at Q25 and MiXCR clone calling, and kept in-frame beta chains. Rows with one shared CDR3 protein collapse into an entry with the most common genes and DNA. It is TCRdb's table, rather than the study itself, that gives the V and J calls and clone size. The sample has 110,000 to 150,000 distinct CDR3 sequences on record, about 12% of them singletons. Of the sample, roughly 1.4% falls within the top ten clones.

Read against the paper, the sample's time point label means: patch test 2, 6 weeks after DPC sensitization. In light of the paper, this sample's treatment or condition label describes: therapeutic diphenylcyclopropenone sensitization with weekly scalp DPC. At every patch-test visit, the blood draw took place before the patch test was put on. Eligible patients were aged 18 to 70, diagnosed with alopecia, deemed suitable for DPC therapy, and excluded if pregnant. Total RNA was extracted from unfractionated whole blood that had been collected in Tempus Blood RNA tubes. Cut back by 8 bases and 0 bases, the V and J ends lie 14 bases apart. Including cysteine and phenylalanine, the CDR3 has 14 amino acids. Here the CDR3 DNA is all that survives: 42 bases in frame from base 1. Sequences MDHEN (CDR1) and SYDVKM (CDR2) are obtained from the germline V gene. Turning to this clonotype: The antigen it recognizes is unknown. Base quality data are lacking; no much larger clone is found one base away.

This clonotype was sampled from a woman in her forties or fifties with alopecia areata. Some clones in this sample may be carry-over from other donors' samples. The sequencing here drew on whole blood, taken in connection with sensitization to the hapten diphenylcyclopropenone (DPC). The rearranged segments are TRBV28 and TRBJ2-7; confidence is insufficient to name the D gene. The nucleotide sequence reads as follows: TGTGCCAGCGGGCCCGGACCCAGCTCCTACGAGCAGTACTTC. Translated, it reads CASGPGPSSYEQYF.